The 10 T cell receptor beta chains below come from one sample, sequenced in a study of control samples from healthy donors and cancer patients. Clones were sequenced by immunoSEQ multiplex PCR, and TCRdb holds only the in-frame ones, with some missing. The sample contains 95,000 to 150,000 clones, roughly 90% of which appear only once. The material sequenced was blood. These receptors were obtained from a man aged 45-65 years in good health.

J is TRBJ2-7 and V is TRBV3-1 (or the pseudogene TRBV3-2), with 7 bases lining up with TRBD1. V shed 5 bases, J shed 4 bases, and the junction held 8 bases outside the gene matches. CDR3 length: 14 amino acids. Germline CDR1 reads LGHDT; CDR2 reads YNNKEL (reference sequence). This CDR3 reads CASSDTGTVYEQYF. CDR3 in DNA: TGTGCCAGCAGCGACACCGGGACAGTTTACGAGCAGTACTTC.

Regarding this clone: Different DNA sequences within this sample yield the same CDR3. V usage is TRBV5-1 and J usage is TRBJ2-3, with D maybe TRBD1 (5 bases). V lost 0 bases, J lost 2 bases, and 7 bases lay in between. Germline values: CDR1 SGHRS, CDR2 YFSETQ. The CDR3 is 14 residues long. The CDR3 DNA sequence: TGCGCCAGCAGCTTGGCAGGGTACACAGATACGCAGTATTTT. Its translation is CASSLAGYTDTQYF.

The chain uses TRBV4-1 and TRBJ2-3, with D uncertain. Trimming stripped 1 base from V and 0 bases from J, with 11 bases between. The CDR3 sequence is 16 residues long. Germline CDR1 MGHRA, CDR2 YSYEKL. The CDR3 region is CASSQVNLVSTDTQYF. CDR3 bases: TGCGCCAGCAGCCAAGTCAACCTCGTGAGCACAGATACGCAGTATTTT.

This clone was recorded only once. This chain uses TRBV5-8 with TRBJ1-4; 7 nucleotides agree with TRBD1. CDR3 length: 16 amino acids. The J segment lost 0 bases and the V segment lost 4 bases, leaving 6 bases of the junction unmatched. Germline CDR1 reads SGHTS; CDR2 reads YDEGEE. This CDR3 reads CASSGQDAATNEKLFF. DNA for the CDR3: TGTGCCAGCAGCGGACAGGACGCCGCAACTAATGAAAAACTGTTTTTT.

The rearrangement joins TRBV29-1 to TRBJ2-1; D ambiguous. The CDR3 totals 11 residues. The germline V gene encodes CDR1 SQVTM and CDR2 ANQGSEA. V lost 2 bases and J 6 bases, leaving 5 bases between the germline ends. CDR3: CSVEPGNEQFF. CDR3 nucleotides: TGCAGCGTTGAACCAGGCAATGAGCAGTTCTTC.

The rearrangement links TRBV30 to TRBJ1-1; 8 bases align to TRBD1. The V segment lost 2 bases and the J segment 5 bases; nucleotides outside the gene matches: 4. This CDR3 contains 13 residues. The V gene's germline CDR1 is GTSNPN and CDR2 SVGIG (reference sequence). CDR3 DNA: TGTGCCTGGAGTTGGGACAGGAGTACTGAAGCTTTCTTT. Its protein product is CAWSWDRSTEAFF.

The chain employs TRBV18 and TRBJ2-5, with D perhaps TRBD1 or TRBD2 (5 bases each). Germline V gene data show CDR1 as KGHSH and CDR2 as LQKENI. The V and J ends lost 3 bases and 0 bases respectively, with 5 bases between them. The CDR3 has 13 amino acids. The CDR3 DNA follows: TGTGCCAGCTCACCGGGACACCAAGAGACCCAGTACTTC. This sequence encodes CASSPGHQETQYF.

The genes are TRBV5-6 and TRBJ1-1; tentatively, D is TRBD1 (6 bases). Germline assignment: CDR1 SGHDT and CDR2 YYEEEE. Between the trimmed V and J ends, which lost 3 bases and 0 bases, there was a span of 12 bases. The CDR3 runs to 15 residues. The chain's CDR3 is CASSSTTGVNTEAFF. DNA for the CDR3: TGTGCCAGCAGCTCCACGACAGGAGTGAACACTGAAGCTTTCTTT.

The V and J genes are TRBV18 and TRBJ2-3; D is perhaps TRBD1 (6 bases). V lost 2 bases and J lost 2, with 11 bases in between. Germline CDR1 and CDR2: KGHSH and LQKENI. The CDR3 loop spans 15 amino acids. The CDR3 sequence is CASSPSRQDTDTQYF. CDR3 DNA: TGTGCCAGCTCACCATCCCGACAGGACACAGATACGCAGTATTTT.

The V gene is TRBV6-6, the J gene TRBJ1-1; 7 bases line up with TRBD1. Per germline, CDR1 MNHNY and CDR2 SVGAGI (reference sequence). The V and J ends lost 0 bases and 5 bases, in that order; junction bases with no gene match: 3. The CDR3 is made up of 14 amino acids. The CDR3 here is CASSYSRGLTEAFF. The CDR3 DNA sequence: TGTGCCAGCAGTTACTCGAGGGGGCTAACTGAAGCTTTCTTT.